Following are 18 T cell receptor beta chains from one sample sequenced in a study of chemoradiotherapy in HPV16-positive cancers. Repertoires were generated with immunoSEQ multiplex PCR, while TCRdb's copy carries only in-frame clones and drops some. Found here are about 1,300 clones, 88% of them singletons; the top ten hold about 6.1%. The specimen was tumor tissue, collected from a patient who underwent chemoradiotherapy. These receptor sequences come from a human donor with HPV-associated anogenital cancer.

This clone was counted a single time. The chain couples TRBV6-4 to TRBJ2-1, with D perhaps TRBD2 (6 bases). This CDR3 is built from 15 residues. Trimming left V 0 bases short and J 0 bases short, with 6 bases between. CDR1 is MRHNA, CDR2 SNTAGT, per germline. This CDR3 reads CASSDSSGSYNEQFF. In DNA, the CDR3 is TGTGCCAGCAGTGACTCTAGCGGCTCCTACAATGAGCAGTTCTTC.

J is TRBJ2-2 and V is TRBV10-2; 10 bases are a match to TRBD1. The V segment lost 6 bases and the J segment 4 bases; nucleotides outside the gene matches: 11. The germline CDR1 and CDR2 sequences are WSHSY and SAAADI. This CDR3 has 17 residues. CDR3 DNA: TGCGCCAGCAGCGAAGGAGGGACAGGGGCGGCCACCGGGGAGCTGTTTTTT. Encoded protein: CASSEGGTGAATGELFF.

The J gene is TRBJ2-1, the V gene TRBV19; 13 bases align to TRBD2. CDR1 LNHDA and CDR2 SQIVND come from the germline V gene (reference sequence). CDR3 length equals 16 residues. Unmatched junction bases numbered 9, after V lost 6 bases and J lost 7 bases. This CDR3 reads CASREMGLAGYNEQFF. The CDR3 DNA sequence: TGTGCCAGTAGGGAGATGGGACTAGCGGGATATAATGAGCAGTTCTTC.

The chain uses TRBV2 and TRBJ1-2; no clear D gene. Trimming left V 6 bases short and J 2 bases short, with 7 bases between. Germline CDR1 reads SNHLY; CDR2 reads FYNNEI. The CDR3 contains 12 residues. CDR3 in DNA: TGTGCCAGCAGGCTGGGGAACTATGGCTACACCTTC. This gives the protein CASRLGNYGYTF.

In its sample, this clone was seen a few times. The chain uses TRBV5-1 and TRBJ1-4; TRBD1 is a possible D gene (6 bases). Trimming pared 0 bases from V and 8 bases from J, leaving 11 bases between. The germline V gene encodes CDR1 SGHRS and CDR2 YFSETQ. The length of the CDR3 is 14 residues. The chain's CDR3 is CASSLEGVREKLFF. CDR3 DNA sequence: TGCGCCAGCAGCTTGGAGGGGGTTCGGGAAAAACTGTTTTTT.

The genes are TRBV5-6 and TRBJ1-3; maybe TRBD1 (6 bases). CDR1 and CDR2 from the germline V gene are SGHDT and YYEEEE. The V and J ends lost 4 bases and 4 bases respectively, with 12 bases between them. This CDR3 contains 14 residues. The CDR3 region has the DNA TGTGCCAGCAGCCCTACAGGGAGAGGAAACACCATATATTTT. Protein: CASSPTGRGNTIYF.

The V gene is TRBV28, the J gene TRBJ1-5; a weak D match, TRBD1 (5 bases). Looked up from germline, CDR1 is MDHEN and CDR2 is SYDVKM. Trimming left V 4 bases short and J 0 bases short, with 10 bases between. The CDR3 has 15 amino acids. The CDR3 DNA is TGTGCCAGCAGTTCGGACACAATTAGCAATCAGCCCCAGCATTTT. Protein product: CASSSDTISNQPQHF.

The gene calls are TRBV19 and TRBJ2-7; 14 positions agree with TRBD2. Germline loops: CDR1 LNHDA, CDR2 SQIVND (reference sequence). The CDR3 totals 19 residues. The junction had 18 bases not matched to a gene; V was cut back by 10 bases and J by 1 base. CDR3 nucleotides: TGTGCCACCTCACCTTTGGGGACTAGCGGGAGCTCCTGGTCCTACGAGCAGTACTTC. This codes for CATSPLGTSGSSWSYEQYF. Full variable domain (missing parts from reference TRBV19 and TRBJ2-7): DGGITQSPKYLFRKEGQNVTLSCEQNLNHDAMYWYRQDPGQGLRLIYYSQIVNDFQKGDIAEGYSVSREKKESFPLTVTSAQKNPTAFYLCATSPLGTSGSSWSYEQYFGPGTRLTVT.

The rearrangement uses TRBV30 and TRBJ1-2; D not certain. V was clipped by 2 bases and J by 2 bases, with 9 bases between them. Germline CDR1 is GTSNPN and CDR2 is SVGIG (reference sequence). The CDR3 covers 13 residues. CDR3 nucleotide sequence: TGTGCCTGGAGTACAGATTTAAACTATGGCTACACCTTC. Amino acids: CAWSTDLNYGYTF. Filled out from reference TRBV30 and TRBJ1-2, the complete variable domain reads SQTIHQWPATLVQPVGSPLSLECTVEGTSNPNLYWYRQAAGRGLQLLFYSVGIGQISSEVPQNLSASRPQDRQFILSSKKLLLSDSGFYLCAWSTDLNYGYTFGSGTRLTVV.

The chain combines TRBV7-3 with TRBJ2-1, with 9 bases fitting TRBD1. J lost 3 bases, V lost 1 base, and 1 base had no gene match. Germline loops: CDR1 SGHTA, CDR2 FQGTGA. The CDR3 has 15 residues. The CDR3 is CASSLRQGVYNEQFF. CDR3 nucleotides: TGTGCCAGCAGCTTAAGACAGGGGGTCTACAATGAGCAGTTCTTC.

The chain links TRBV9 to TRBJ2-7; 7 bases fit TRBD2. Trimming cost V 6 bases and J 3 bases; bases outside gene matches: 9. This CDR3 region has 14 residues. Per germline, CDR1 SGDLS and CDR2 YYNGEE. The CDR3 DNA is TGTGCCAGCAATCTGGGAGGGGAGAGCTACGAGCAGTACTTC. This codes for CASNLGGESYEQYF.

The genes are TRBV28 and TRBJ1-1; 7 nucleotides agree with TRBD1. The CDR3 is 12 residues long. The V segment lost 3 bases and the J segment 12 bases; nucleotides outside the gene matches: 7. Germline V gene data show CDR1 as MDHEN and CDR2 as SYDVKM. The CDR3 DNA reads as TGTGCCAGCAGTTTGACCAGGGGGTTGTCTTTCTTT. It specifies CASSLTRGLSFF. The entire variable domain, with the rest obtained from reference TRBV28 and TRBJ1-1, is as follows: DVKVTQSSRYLVKRTGEKVFLECVQDMDHENMFWYRQDPGLGLRLIYFSYDVKMKEKGDIPEGYSVSREKKERFSLILESASTNQTSMYLCASSLTRGLSFFGQGTRLTVV.

This clone was found a few times. The V call is TRBV29-1, the J call TRBJ1-2; D remains ambiguous. Between the trimmed V and J ends, which lost 4 bases and 2 bases, there was a span of 5 bases. This CDR3 is 11 amino acids long. CDR1 and CDR2 (germline): SQVTM, ANQGSEA. The CDR3 reads CSVVLNYGYTF. CDR3 nucleotide sequence: TGCAGCGTTGTGTTGAACTATGGCTACACCTTC.

V and J are TRBV7-6 and TRBJ2-7; a possible D gene is TRBD1 (6 bases). The V and J ends lost 1 base and 0 bases respectively, with 13 bases between them. This CDR3 has 16 amino acids. The V gene's germline CDR1 is SGHVS and CDR2 FNYEAQ. The CDR3 spells CASSLGTPDSSYEQYF. In DNA form, the CDR3 reads TGTGCCAGCAGCTTAGGTACACCGGACAGCTCCTACGAGCAGTACTTC.

This clone was detected a few times. V gene TRBV4-1 combines with J gene TRBJ2-5; 7 bases map to TRBD2. The length of the CDR3 is 15 residues. Looked up from germline, CDR1 is MGHRA and CDR2 is YSYEKL. The J segment lost 5 bases and the V segment lost 0 bases, leaving 6 bases of the junction unmatched. Written as DNA, the CDR3 is TGCGCCAGCAGCCAAGATGGAGCGGGGAAGGAGACCCAGTACTTC. It translates to CASSQDGAGKETQYF.

The chain is built from TRBV5-4 and TRBJ2-7; TRBD2 is a possible D gene (6 bases). The CDR3 consists of 14 residues. CDR1 is SGHNT, CDR2 YYREEE, per germline (reference sequence). Trimming took off 3 bases at V and 7 bases at J, with 17 bases between the two ends. CDR3 region: CASSSLGEVGEQYF. In nucleotides, the CDR3 is TGTGCCAGCAGCTCCCTAGGGGAGGTAGGGGAGCAGTACTTC.

The chain carries TRBV4-3 and TRBJ1-2, with 7 bases that match TRBD1. The germline V gene encodes CDR1 LGHNA and CDR2 YSLEER. V was clipped by 4 bases and J by 6 bases; unmatched bases: 11. The CDR3 covers 15 residues. This CDR3 is CASSRSRTGSDGYTF. The CDR3 nucleotides are TGCGCCAGCAGCCGAAGCAGGACAGGTTCTGATGGCTACACCTTC.

The chain recombines TRBV5-1 with TRBJ1-2; D unclear. This CDR3 is built from 12 residues. Trimming cost V 0 bases and J 8 bases, with 8 bases left between them. Per the germline V gene, CDR1 is SGHRS and CDR2 is YFSETQ. This CDR3 is CASSLDKKGYTF. The CDR3 bases are TGCGCCAGCAGCTTGGACAAAAAAGGCTACACCTTC.